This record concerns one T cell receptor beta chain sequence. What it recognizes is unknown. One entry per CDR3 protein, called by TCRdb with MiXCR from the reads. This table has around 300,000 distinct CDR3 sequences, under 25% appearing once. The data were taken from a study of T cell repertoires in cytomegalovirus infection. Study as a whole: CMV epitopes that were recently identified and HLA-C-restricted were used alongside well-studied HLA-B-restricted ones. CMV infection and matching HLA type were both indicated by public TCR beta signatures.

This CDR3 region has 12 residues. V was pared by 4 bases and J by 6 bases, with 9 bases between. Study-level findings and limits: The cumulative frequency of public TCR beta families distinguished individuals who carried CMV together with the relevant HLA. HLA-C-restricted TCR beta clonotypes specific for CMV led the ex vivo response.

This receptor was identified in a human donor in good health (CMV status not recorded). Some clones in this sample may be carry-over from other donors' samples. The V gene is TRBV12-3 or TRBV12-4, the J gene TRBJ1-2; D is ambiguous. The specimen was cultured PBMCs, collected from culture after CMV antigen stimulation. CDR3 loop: CASSYRKDGYTF. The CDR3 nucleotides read TGTGCCAGCAGTTATAGGAAAGATGGCTACACCTTC.